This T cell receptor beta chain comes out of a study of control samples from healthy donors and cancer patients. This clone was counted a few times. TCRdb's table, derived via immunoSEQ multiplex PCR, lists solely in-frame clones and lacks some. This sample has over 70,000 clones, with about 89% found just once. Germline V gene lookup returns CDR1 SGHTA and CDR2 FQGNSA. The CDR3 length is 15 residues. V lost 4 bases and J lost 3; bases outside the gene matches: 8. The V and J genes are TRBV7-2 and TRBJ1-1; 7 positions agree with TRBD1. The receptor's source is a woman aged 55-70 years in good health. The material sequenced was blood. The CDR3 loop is CASSSRTGQYTEAFF. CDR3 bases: TGTGCCAGCAGCTCCCGGACAGGACAATACACTGAAGCTTTCTTT. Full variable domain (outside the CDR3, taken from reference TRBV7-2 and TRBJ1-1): GAGVSQSPSNKVTEKGKDVELRCDPISGHTALYWYRQSLGQGLEFLIYFQGNSAPDKSGLPSDRFSAERTGGSVSTLTIQRTQQEDSAVYLCASSSRTGQYTEAFFGQGTRLTVV.